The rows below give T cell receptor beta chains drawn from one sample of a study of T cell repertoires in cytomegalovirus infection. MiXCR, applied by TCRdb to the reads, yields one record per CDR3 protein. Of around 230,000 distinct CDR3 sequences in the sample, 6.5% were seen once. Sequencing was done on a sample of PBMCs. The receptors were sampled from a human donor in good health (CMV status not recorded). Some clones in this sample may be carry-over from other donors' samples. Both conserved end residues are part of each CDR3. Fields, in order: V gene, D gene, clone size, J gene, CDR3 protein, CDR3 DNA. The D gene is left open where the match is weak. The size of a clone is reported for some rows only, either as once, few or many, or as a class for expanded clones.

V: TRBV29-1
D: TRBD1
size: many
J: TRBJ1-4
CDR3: CSVELDRVPEKLFF
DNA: TGCAGCGTTGAACTGGACAGGGTACCTGAAAAACTGTTTTTT

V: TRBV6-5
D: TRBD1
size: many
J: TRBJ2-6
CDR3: CASSKQDRLSSPSGANVLTF
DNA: TGTGCCAGCAGTAAACAGGACAGGCTGAGCTCCCCCTCTGGGGCCAACGTCCTGACTTTC

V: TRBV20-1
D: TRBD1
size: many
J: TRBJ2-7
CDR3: CSASPWDREYEQYF
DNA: TGCAGTGCTAGCCCCTGGGACAGGGAATACGAGCAGTACTTC

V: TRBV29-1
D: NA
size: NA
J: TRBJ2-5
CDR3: CSVKISGTDQETQYF
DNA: TGCAGCGTTAAGATCAGCGGCACCGATCAAGAGACCCAGTACTTC

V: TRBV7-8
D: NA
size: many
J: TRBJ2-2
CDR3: CASRPDQNTGELFF
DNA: TGTGCCAGCAGACCGGACCAGAACACCGGGGAGCTGTTTTTT

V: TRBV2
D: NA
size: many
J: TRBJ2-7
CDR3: CASGERTKTYEQYF
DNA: TGTGCCAGCGGGGAGAGGACAAAGACCTACGAGCAGTACTTC

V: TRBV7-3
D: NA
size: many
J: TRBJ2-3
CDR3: CASSLIAFTDTQYF
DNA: TGTGCCAGCAGCTTAATTGCCTTCACAGATACGCAGTATTTT

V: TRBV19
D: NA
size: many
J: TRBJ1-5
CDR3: CASSMVADNQPQHF
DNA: TGTGCCAGTAGTATGGTCGCAGACAATCAGCCCCAGCATTTT

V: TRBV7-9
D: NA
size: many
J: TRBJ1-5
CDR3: CASSSYQRGSNQPQHF
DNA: TGTGCCAGCAGCTCTTACCAACGGGGGAGCAATCAGCCCCAGCATTTT

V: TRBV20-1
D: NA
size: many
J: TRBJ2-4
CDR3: CSARSLDREGKNIQYF
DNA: TGCAGTGCTAGATCCCTGGACAGGGAGGGCAAAAACATTCAGTACTTC

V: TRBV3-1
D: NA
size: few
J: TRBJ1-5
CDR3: CASSQDGGGDQPQHF
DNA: TGTGCCAGCAGCCAAGATGGCGGCGGAGATCAGCCCCAGCATTTT

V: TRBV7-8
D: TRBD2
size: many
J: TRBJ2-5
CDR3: CASSYLAGGPPETQYF
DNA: TGTGCCAGCAGTTACCTAGCGGGGGGGCCCCCAGAGACCCAGTACTTC

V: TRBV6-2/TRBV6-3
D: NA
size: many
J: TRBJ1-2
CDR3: CASSLIQQGISGYTF
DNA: TGTGCCAGCAGCTTGATCCAACAGGGAATCTCCGGCTACACCTTC

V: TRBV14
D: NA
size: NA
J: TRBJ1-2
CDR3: CASSQDWLDGNYGYTF
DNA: TGTGCCAGCAGCCAAGATTGGTTAGACGGAAACTATGGCTACACCTTC

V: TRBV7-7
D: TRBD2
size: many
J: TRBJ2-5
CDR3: CASSLGLAPSQETQYF
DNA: TGTGCTAGCAGCCTCGGACTAGCCCCATCCCAAGAGACCCAGTACTTC

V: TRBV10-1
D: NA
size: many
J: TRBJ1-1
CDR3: CASSVNKHTEAFF
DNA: TGCGCCAGCAGTGTAAACAAGCACACTGAAGCTTTCTTT

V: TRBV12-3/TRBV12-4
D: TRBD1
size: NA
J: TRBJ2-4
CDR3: CASSTTDRGAKNIQYF
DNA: TGTGCCAGCAGCACTACCGACAGGGGGGCCAAAAACATTCAGTACTTC

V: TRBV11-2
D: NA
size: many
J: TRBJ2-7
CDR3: CASSTRAGAGEQYF
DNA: TGTGCCAGCAGCACCCGGGCCGGGGCCGGGGAGCAGTACTTC

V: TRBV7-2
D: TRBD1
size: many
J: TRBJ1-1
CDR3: CASSLDGTGSEAFF
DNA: TGTGCCAGCAGCTTGGACGGGACAGGGAGTGAAGCTTTCTTT

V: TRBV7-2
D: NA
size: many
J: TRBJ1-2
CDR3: CASSLKGSTKFNYGYTF
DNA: TGTGCCAGCAGCTTAAAGGGCAGCACAAAGTTTAACTATGGCTACACCTTC

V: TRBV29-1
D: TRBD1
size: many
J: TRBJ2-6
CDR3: CSVGAGTGISGANVLTF
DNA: TGCAGCGTTGGCGCCGGGACAGGGATCTCCGGGGCCAACGTCCTGACTTTC

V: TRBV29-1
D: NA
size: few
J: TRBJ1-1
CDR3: CSSPGTVNTEAFF
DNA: TGCAGCTCCCCCGGGACGGTGAACACTGAAGCTTTCTTT

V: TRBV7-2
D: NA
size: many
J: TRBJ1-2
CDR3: CASSGSNYGYTF
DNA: TGTGCCAGCAGCGGTTCTAACTATGGCTACACCTTC

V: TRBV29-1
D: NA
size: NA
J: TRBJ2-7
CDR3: CSVVRESYEQYF
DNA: TGCAGCGTTGTCAGGGAATCCTACGAGCAGTACTTC

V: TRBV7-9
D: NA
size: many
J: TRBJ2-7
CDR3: CASSLQGTGEQYF
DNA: TGTGCCAGCAGCTTACAGGGTACGGGAGAGCAGTACTTC

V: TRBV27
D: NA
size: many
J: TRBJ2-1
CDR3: CASSGRGRTYNEQFF
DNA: TGTGCCAGCAGTGGGAGGGGGAGGACCTACAATGAGCAGTTCTTC

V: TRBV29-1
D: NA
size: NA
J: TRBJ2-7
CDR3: CSVDKPGSPNYEQYF
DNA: TGCAGCGTTGATAAGCCGGGCAGCCCAAATTACGAGCAGTACTTC

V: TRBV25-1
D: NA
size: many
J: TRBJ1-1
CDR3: CASSKDGSTEAFF
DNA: TGTGCCAGCAGTAAGGACGGGTCGACTGAAGCTTTCTTT

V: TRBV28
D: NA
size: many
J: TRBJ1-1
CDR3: CASSLTATEAFF
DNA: TGTGCCAGCAGTTTGACAGCTACTGAAGCTTTCTTT

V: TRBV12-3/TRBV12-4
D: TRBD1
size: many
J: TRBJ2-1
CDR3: CASSLGQGWNNEQFF
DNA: TGTGCCAGCAGTTTGGGACAGGGGTGGAACAATGAGCAGTTCTTC

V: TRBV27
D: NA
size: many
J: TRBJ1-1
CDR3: CASSLGTGSTEAFF
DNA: TGTGCCAGCAGTTTAGGGACCGGGAGCACTGAAGCTTTCTTT

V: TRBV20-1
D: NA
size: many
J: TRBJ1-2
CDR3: CSARDIVNGYTF
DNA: TGCAGTGCTAGAGATATTGTAAATGGCTACACCTTC

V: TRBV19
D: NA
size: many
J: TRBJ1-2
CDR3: CASTPEIQSYGYTF
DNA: TGTGCCAGTACCCCAGAGATCCAGTCATATGGCTACACCTTC

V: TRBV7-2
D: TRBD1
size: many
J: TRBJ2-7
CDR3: CASSLDRGPYEQYF
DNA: TGTGCCAGCTCCCTCGACAGGGGACCTTACGAGCAGTACTTC

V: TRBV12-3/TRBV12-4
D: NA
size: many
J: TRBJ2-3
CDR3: CASSPPNGDTQYF
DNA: TGTGCCAGCAGCCCCCCCAACGGAGATACGCAGTATTTT